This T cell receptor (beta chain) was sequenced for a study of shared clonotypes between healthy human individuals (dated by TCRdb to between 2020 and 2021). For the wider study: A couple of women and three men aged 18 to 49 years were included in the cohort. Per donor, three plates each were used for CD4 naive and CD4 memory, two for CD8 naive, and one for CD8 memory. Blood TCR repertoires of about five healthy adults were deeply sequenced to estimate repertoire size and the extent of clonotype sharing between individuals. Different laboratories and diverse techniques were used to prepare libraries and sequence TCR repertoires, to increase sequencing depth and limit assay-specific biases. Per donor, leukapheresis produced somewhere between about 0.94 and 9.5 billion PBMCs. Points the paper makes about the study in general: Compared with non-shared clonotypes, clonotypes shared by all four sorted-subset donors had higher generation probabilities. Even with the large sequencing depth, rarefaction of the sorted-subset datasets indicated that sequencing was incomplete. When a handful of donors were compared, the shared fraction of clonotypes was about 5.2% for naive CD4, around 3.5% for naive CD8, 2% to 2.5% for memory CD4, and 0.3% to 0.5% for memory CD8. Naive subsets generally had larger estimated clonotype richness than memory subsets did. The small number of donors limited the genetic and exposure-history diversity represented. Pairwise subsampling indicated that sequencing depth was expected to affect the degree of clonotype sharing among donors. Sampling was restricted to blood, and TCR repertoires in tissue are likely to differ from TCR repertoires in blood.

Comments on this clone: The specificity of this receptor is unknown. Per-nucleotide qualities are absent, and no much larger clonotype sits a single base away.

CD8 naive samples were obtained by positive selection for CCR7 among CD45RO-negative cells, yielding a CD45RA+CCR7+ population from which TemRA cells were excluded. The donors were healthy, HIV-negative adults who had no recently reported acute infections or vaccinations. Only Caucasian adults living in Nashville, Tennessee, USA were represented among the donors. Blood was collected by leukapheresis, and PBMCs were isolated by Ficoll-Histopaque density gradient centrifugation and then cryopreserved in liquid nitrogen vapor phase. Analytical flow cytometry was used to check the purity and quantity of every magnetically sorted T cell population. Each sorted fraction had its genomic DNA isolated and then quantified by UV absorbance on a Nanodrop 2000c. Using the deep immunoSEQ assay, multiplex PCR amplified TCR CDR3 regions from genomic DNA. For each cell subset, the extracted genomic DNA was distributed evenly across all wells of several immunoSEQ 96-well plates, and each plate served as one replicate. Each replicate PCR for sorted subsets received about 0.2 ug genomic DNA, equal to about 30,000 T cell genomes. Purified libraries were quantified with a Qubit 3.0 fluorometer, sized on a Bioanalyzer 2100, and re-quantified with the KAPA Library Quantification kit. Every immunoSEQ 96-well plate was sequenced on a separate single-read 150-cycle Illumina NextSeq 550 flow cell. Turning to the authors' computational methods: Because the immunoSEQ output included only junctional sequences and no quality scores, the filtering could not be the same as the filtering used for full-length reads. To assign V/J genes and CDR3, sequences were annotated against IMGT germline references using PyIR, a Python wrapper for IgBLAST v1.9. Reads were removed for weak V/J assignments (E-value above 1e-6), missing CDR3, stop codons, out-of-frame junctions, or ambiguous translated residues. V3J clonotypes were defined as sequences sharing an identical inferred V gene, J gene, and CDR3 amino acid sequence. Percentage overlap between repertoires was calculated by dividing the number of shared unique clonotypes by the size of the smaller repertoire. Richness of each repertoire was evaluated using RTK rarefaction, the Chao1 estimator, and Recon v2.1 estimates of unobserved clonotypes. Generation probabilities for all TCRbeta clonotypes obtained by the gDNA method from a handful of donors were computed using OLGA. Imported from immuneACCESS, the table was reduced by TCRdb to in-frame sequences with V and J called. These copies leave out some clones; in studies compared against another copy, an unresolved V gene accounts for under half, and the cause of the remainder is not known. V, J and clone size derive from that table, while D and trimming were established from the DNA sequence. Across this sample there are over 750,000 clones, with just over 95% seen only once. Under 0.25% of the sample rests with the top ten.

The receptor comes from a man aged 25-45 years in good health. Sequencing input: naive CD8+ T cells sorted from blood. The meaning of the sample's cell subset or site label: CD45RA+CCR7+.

The CDR3 is CASSYGLTGNTEAFF. The DNA is as follows: TGTGCCAGCAGTTACGGGCTAACGGGGAACACTGAAGCTTTCTTT. The chain joins TRBV6-5 to TRBJ1-1; the D gene remains uncertain. CDR1 and CDR2, per the germline V gene, are MNHEY and SVGAGI. The CDR3 sequence holds 15 residues, the cysteine and phenylalanine included. The DNA shown is the 45-base CDR3, in frame from base 1. Between the V and J ends, shortened by 2 bases and 1 base respectively, the junction contains 11 bases.